This T cell receptor beta chain was obtained from a study of CD8 T cells in ankylosing spondylitis. It was by quantitative 5'-RACE with molecular barcodes that TCR beta libraries were made. TCRdb re-called the 5' RACE reads with MiXCR, one entry per CDR3 protein. The top ten hold around 8.4% of the sample, which has around 300,000 distinct CDR3 sequences, more than 9% seen once. The CDR3 has 16 residues. Germline lookup yields CDR1 SEHNR and CDR2 FQNEAQ (reference sequence). J lost 2 bases, V lost 5 bases, and 5 bases had no gene match. Study observations and caveats: Reactive arthritis synovial fluid and blood were previously reported to contain some motif variants. A motif in TCR beta, a set of under ten highly homologous variants, appeared characteristic of ankylosing spondylitis blood. Reportedly, matched ankylosing spondylitis synovial fluid was significantly enriched for disease-linked clones.

In its sample, this clonotype was seen a few times. Its specificity is not known. The sequence came from a female donor with ankylosing spondylitis or in good health (not recorded which). The chain combines TRBV7-9 with TRBJ2-3, with 12 positions matching TRBD2. Sequenced sample: blood, either unsorted or a sorted T cell fraction (not recorded which). CDR3 sequence (DNA): TGTGCCAGCAGCCCCCTAGCGGGAGGGGCCACAGATACGCAGTATTTT. This translates into CASSPLAGGATDTQYF. Full variable domain (outside the CDR3, taken from reference TRBV7-9 and TRBJ2-3): DTGVSQNPRHKITKRGQNVTFRCDPISEHNRLYWYRQTLGQGPEFLTYFQNEAQLEKSRLLSDRFSAERPKGSFSTLEIQRTEQGDSAMYLCASSPLAGGATDTQYFGPGTRLTVL.